This T cell receptor (beta chain) was sequenced for a study of T cells in Graves' hyperthyroidism and ophthalmopathy. Study observations and caveats: Before onset, by a median of 6.5 months, the model predicted ophthalmopathy. Most clonotypes that expanded in the thyroid above 0.001 also showed up in blood.

Amplification targeted TCR beta CDR3 regions from RNA transcripts. HTBI primers were the set used in a first-round RT-PCR of the TCR CDR3. One entry per CDR3 protein, called by TCRdb with MiXCR from the multiplex PCR reads. The table records about 740,000 distinct CDR3 sequences, 14% of them present only once. Notes on this clonotype: Antigen: not known.

Patients aged 18 to 65 had newly diagnosed hyperthyroidism that had lasted under 2 months. In making diagnoses, clinical symptoms, serum thyroxine and TRAb, thyroid ultrasound and orbital computed tomography were all used. Per the germline V gene, CDR1 is LNHDA and CDR2 is SQIVND (reference sequence). V lost 0 bases, J lost 5 bases, and 11 bases lay in between. This CDR3 has 15 residues. Material for sequencing was blood. The gene calls are TRBV19 and TRBJ2-1; D possibly matches TRBD1 or TRBD2 (5 bases each). The clonotype originates from a young woman with Graves' hyperthyroidism. The CDR3 DNA reads TGTGCCAGTAGTATAGACGGGACCTACCACAATGAGCAGTTCTTC. Its translation is CASSIDGTYHNEQFF.